The 13 T cell receptor beta chains in this list originate from one sample, sequenced in a study of blood T cells in healthy people across ages (dated by TCRdb to between 2014 and 2017). The library was made by 5' RACE. For sequencing, an Illumina HiSeq 2500 was employed. A second PCR of roughly 7 to 12 cycles was run with a J-beta primer mix and a sample-barcoded 5' primer. TCRdb applied fastp at Q25 and MiXCR to the public reads, then kept only in-frame beta chains. Rows with one shared CDR3 protein collapse into an entry with the most common genes and DNA. The sample table contains 1.4 million to 1.5 million distinct CDR3 sequences; only one count was recorded for 35% to 45% of them. The ten largest clones capture roughly 7.9% of the sample. Sample: blood. Receptors originate from a woman younger than 30 in good health.

Points on this clonotype: One end of the junction is discordant with germline, which a read error may explain. This chain connects TRBV5-1 to TRBJ2-3; D perhaps matches TRBD2 (6 bases). Germline CDR1 and CDR2: SGHRS and YFSETQ. There are 15 residues in the CDR3. The CDR3 sequence is CVSSLTPGETDTQYF. CDR3 DNA: TGCGTCAGCAGCTTGACACCGGGGGAGACAGATACGCAGTATTTT.

This clonotype was counted only a few times. V usage is TRBV12-3 or TRBV12-4 and J usage is TRBJ2-1; TRBD2 matches 8 bases. Trimming cost V 3 bases and J 6 bases; bases outside gene matches: 7. The CDR3 length is 15 residues. CDR3 residues: CASSLASGHPNEQFF. In nucleotides, the CDR3 is TGTGCCAGCAGTTTGGCTAGCGGGCACCCCAATGAGCAGTTCTTC.

On this clonotype itself: A read error may account for a junction end that differs from germline. CDR3 loop: CASPPGRSSPQYF. The DNA for the CDR3 is TGTGCCAGCCCACCCGGACGCTCTAGTCCCCAGTACTTC. This sequence joins TRBV18 and TRBJ2-4; no reliable D call. Looked up from germline, CDR1 is KGHSH and CDR2 is LQKENI. The CDR3 loop spans 13 amino acids. Filled out from reference TRBV18 and TRBJ2-4, the complete variable domain reads NAGVMQNPRHLVRRRGQEARLRCSPMKGHSHVYWYRQLPEEGLKFMVYLQKENIIDESGMPKERFSAEFPKEGPSILRIQQVVRGDSAAYFCASPPGRSSPQYFGAGTRLSVL.

This clonotype has ten or more counts. The chain carries TRBV12-3 or TRBV12-4 and TRBJ2-7; D possibly corresponds to TRBD1 (6 bases). There are 14 residues in the CDR3. The V gene lost 8 bases and the J gene lost 5 bases, with 19 bases spanning the gap. CDR3 residues: CASEFGAGVNEQYF. DNA for the CDR3: TGTGCCAGCGAGTTTGGGGCAGGGGTCAACGAGCAGTACTTC.

The chain couples TRBV18 to TRBJ2-5; D perhaps matches TRBD2 (5 bases). The V end lost 6 bases, the J end lost 0 bases, and 26 bases lay between the germline ends. CDR1 is KGHSH and CDR2 is LQKENI in the germline V gene. CDR3 size: 19 residues. CDR3 loop: CASSPPGIAKYGYQETQYF. CDR3 coding DNA: TGTGCCAGCTCTCCGCCCGGGATCGCCAAATACGGATACCAAGAGACCCAGTACTTC.

The chain joins TRBV7-6 to TRBJ1-2; 8 nucleotides align to TRBD1. Germline V CDR1 and CDR2: SGHVS, FNYEAQ. V lost 0 bases, J lost 6 bases, and 12 bases stayed unmatched. The CDR3 length is 17 residues. CDR3 in amino acids: CASSLASRGRGVDGYTF. The CDR3 DNA follows: TGTGCCAGCAGCTTAGCGAGCAGGGGGCGAGGGGTAGATGGCTACACCTTC.

In this sample, this clonotype turned up a few times. The rearrangement uses TRBV28 and TRBJ1-5; D is uncertain. V shed 6 bases and J shed 6 bases, with 18 bases lying between them. CDR1 and CDR2 (germline): MDHEN, SYDVKM. The CDR3 spans 15 residues. The CDR3 loop is CASSLPTPLGQPQHF. The DNA for the CDR3 is TGTGCCAGCAGCTTACCAACACCGCTAGGTCAGCCCCAGCATTTT.

A word on this clonotype: A read error is possible here, since a much larger clone lies one base away. The chain is built from TRBV3-1 and TRBJ2-5; D gene unclear. With 8 bases removed from V and 2 bases from J, the gap between germline ends came to 12 bases. Germline V CDR1 and CDR2: LGHDT, YNNKEL (reference sequence). CDR3 length equals 13 residues. DNA of the CDR3: TGTGCCAGCTCGGCGATCACGCAAGAGACCCAGTACTTC. Amino acid sequence: CASSAITQETQYF.

The rearrangement uses TRBV21-1 and TRBJ1-4; TRBD1 is the table's D call and was not checked against the DNA. TRBV21-1 is deemed a pseudogene. CDR3 length equals 15 residues. The CDR3 DNA follows: TGTGCCAGCAGCCCTAACCGGGCCAGGCATGAAAAACTGTTTTTT. Amino acids: CASSPNRARHEKLFF.

V gene TRBV6-1 combines with J gene TRBJ2-1; the match to TRBD2 covers 7 bases. V shed 2 bases and J 6 bases; nucleotides not matched to a gene: 13. The CDR3 spans 17 residues. Germline V CDR1 and CDR2: MNHNS, SASEGT. The CDR3 DNA reads as TGTGCCAGCAGTGAAAAAACCCTAGCGGAGAGTGCCAATGAGCAGTTCTTC. Translation: CASSEKTLAESANEQFF.

Concerning this clonotype itself: A single base separates this from a much larger clone, so it may be a read error. The chain has TRBV29-1 and TRBJ2-1, with D possibly TRBD2 on 5 matching bases. V shed 0 bases and J shed 7 bases, with 25 bases lying between them. Germline CDR1 and CDR2: SQVTM and ANQGSEA. The CDR3 length is 18 residues. This CDR3 reads CSVEDVDFVLGVLNEQFF. The CDR3 coding sequence is TGCAGCGTTGAAGACGTGGACTTTGTTCTGGGAGTATTAAATGAGCAGTTCTTC.

CDR3 nucleotides: TGTGCCAGCTCACCGCTACCGGGACAGAACACAGATACGCAGTATTTT. Translation gives CASSPLPGQNTDTQYF. The gene calls are TRBV18 and TRBJ2-3; 7 positions agree with TRBD1. The CDR3 covers 16 residues. Losses at the gene ends were 3 bases for V and 2 bases for J; bases not matched to a gene: 8. Germline CDR1 and CDR2: KGHSH and LQKENI.

The table lists this clonotype with a few counts. The chain joins TRBV20-1 to TRBJ2-5; 10 nucleotides agree with TRBD2. The germline V gene has CDR1 DFQATT and CDR2 SNEGSKA (reference sequence). The CDR3 has 14 residues. The V segment lost 5 bases and the J segment 3 bases; nucleotides outside the gene matches: 6. The CDR3: CSAGGTSVEETQYF. CDR3 DNA sequence: TGCAGTGCTGGAGGGACTAGCGTCGAAGAGACCCAGTACTTC.